A single sample is the source of the 22 T cell receptor beta chains below, sequenced in a study of blood T cell repertoires in COVID-19. Data came from immunoSEQ multiplex PCR; TCRdb stores just in-frame clones and leaves some out. The profile covers some 120,000 clones, with about 79% appearing a single time and about 15% taken by the ten largest. The sequenced sample was peripheral blood. The receptors come from a woman aged 45-65 years with acute or convalescent COVID-19.

The chain joins TRBV4-1 to TRBJ1-2, with 8 bases lining up with TRBD1. Germline V gene sequence: CDR1 MGHRA, CDR2 YSYEKL. The V segment lost 0 bases and the J segment 8 bases; nucleotides outside the gene matches: 14. CDR3 length equals 17 residues. Here the CDR3 DNA reads TGCGCCAGCAGCCAAGATGCCGGGACAGGCCGATGGGGGGGCTACACCTTC. Encoded protein: CASSQDAGTGRWGGYTF.

This clone was recorded many times. This chain connects TRBV27 to TRBJ1-1; possible D gene TRBD1, 5 bases. The CDR3 is made up of 16 amino acids. Trimming pared 3 bases from V and 2 bases from J, leaving 16 bases between. Germline lookup yields CDR1 MNHEY and CDR2 SMNVEV (reference sequence). CDR3 region: CASSFDSQALNTEAFF. The CDR3 DNA is TGTGCCAGCAGTTTCGACAGTCAGGCCCTAAACACTGAAGCTTTCTTT.

The CDR3 loop reads CAATPGPGNTIYF. CDR3 nucleotides: TGTGCCGCTACCCCAGGCCCTGGAAACACCATATATTTT. The V gene is TRBV12-3 or TRBV12-4, the J gene TRBJ1-3; no clear D gene. This CDR3 has 13 amino acids. V lost 11 bases to trimming and J lost 2 bases, with 13 bases between them.

This clone has just one count. J is TRBJ1-2 and V is TRBV3-1 (or the pseudogene TRBV3-2); D might be TRBD1 (5 bases). The CDR3 has 13 amino acids. Germline-derived CDR1 and CDR2 are LGHDT and YNNKEL (reference sequence). Trimming left V 5 bases short and J 7 bases short, with 14 bases between. The CDR3 DNA reads as TGTGCCAGCAGCACCCGACAGCGTTCTGGCTACACCTTC. Translation: CASSTRQRSGYTF.

V gene TRBV11-2 combines with J gene TRBJ2-3; D remains ambiguous. The CDR3 is made up of 16 amino acids. The V end was cut by 1 base, the J end by 4 bases, with 15 bases between. Germline-derived CDR1 and CDR2 are SGHAT and FQNNGV. CDR3 protein: CASSLVGPSIADTQYF. The CDR3 nucleotides are TGTGCCAGCAGCTTAGTGGGCCCGTCCATCGCAGATACGCAGTATTTT.

The chain has TRBV15 and TRBJ1-4, with TRBD1 matching over 8 bases. CDR3 length: 14 residues. Germline CDR1 LNHNV, CDR2 YYDKDF (reference sequence). The V gene end was trimmed by 2 bases and the J gene end by 6 bases; junction bases not matched to a gene: 2. The CDR3 sequence: CATSRRTGHEKLFF. DNA of the CDR3: TGTGCCACCAGCAGACGGACAGGGCATGAAAAACTGTTTTTT.

The chain is built from TRBV12-3 or TRBV12-4 and TRBJ1-1; weak D call: TRBD1 (5 bases). This CDR3 contains 13 residues. Between the trimmed V and J ends, which lost 3 bases and 11 bases, there was a span of 16 bases. The CDR3 bases are TGTGCCAGCAGTTTTATTGATGGGGGGTCTGCTTTCTTT. This sequence encodes CASSFIDGGSAFF.

This clone was seen once. The chain has TRBV19 and TRBJ1-5, with TRBD1 matching 8 bases. This CDR3 is 16 amino acids long. CDR1 LNHDA and CDR2 SQIVND come from the germline V gene (reference sequence). The junction had 10 bases not matched to a gene; V was cut back by 7 bases and J by 2 bases. CDR3 nucleotide sequence: TGTGCCAGTACCGGACAGGGCATCATCGGCAATCAGCCCCAGCATTTT. It yields the protein CASTGQGIIGNQPQHF.

The CDR3 nucleotides read TGTGCCAGCGGACTAGCCTACGAGCAGTACTTC. This translates into CASGLAYEQYF. The chain employs TRBV3-1 (or the pseudogene TRBV3-2) and TRBJ2-7, with 7 positions matching TRBD2. The germline gives CDR1 LGHDT, CDR2 YNNKEL (reference sequence). V was pared by 8 bases and J by 2 bases, with 0 bases of the junction left unmatched. This CDR3 has 11 residues.

This chain connects TRBV7-2 to TRBJ1-5, with 11 bases identical to TRBD1. The length of the CDR3 is 15 residues. V lost 5 bases and J lost 6; bases outside the gene matches: 6. Germline V gene lookup returns CDR1 SGHTA and CDR2 FQGNSA. The CDR3 loop reads CASSPWTGGGQPQHF. The CDR3 coding sequence is TGTGCCAGCAGCCCTTGGACAGGGGGCGGTCAGCCCCAGCATTTT.

The chain couples TRBV5-1 to TRBJ1-1; 7 nucleotides agree with TRBD1. J lost 3 bases, V lost 4 bases, and 15 bases had no gene match. Per germline, CDR1 SGHRS and CDR2 YFSETQ. This CDR3 has 17 residues. The CDR3 coding sequence is TGCGCCAGCAGCCCGGGGACAGCCATCCAATGGCACACTGAAGCTTTCTTT. It translates to CASSPGTAIQWHTEAFF. The full variable domain, in which reference TRBV5-1 and TRBJ1-1 provide the parts outside the CDR3, is KAGVTQTPRYLIKTRGQQVTLSCSPISGHRSVSWYQQTPGQGLQFLFEYFSETQRNKGNFPGRFSGRQFSNSRSEMNVSTLELGDSALYLCASSPGTAIQWHTEAFFGQGTRLTVV.

The chain combines TRBV6-6 with TRBJ1-2, with D possibly matching TRBD1 (5 bases). Between the trimmed V and J ends, which lost 5 bases and 2 bases, there was a span of 18 bases. The germline V gene encodes CDR1 MNHNY and CDR2 SVGAGI (reference sequence). This CDR3 region has 16 residues. The chain's CDR3 is CASSRFLATENYGYTF. The DNA of the CDR3 is TGTGCCAGCAGTCGCTTTCTGGCGACAGAAAACTATGGCTACACCTTC.

The V call is TRBV3-1 (or the pseudogene TRBV3-2), the J call TRBJ1-6, with 8 bases identical to TRBD1. This CDR3 is built from 15 residues. Germline assignment: CDR1 LGHDT and CDR2 YNNKEL (reference sequence). V lost 5 bases and J lost 7; bases outside the gene matches: 7. The CDR3 sequence is CASSTMGQANSPLHF. The DNA of the CDR3 is TGTGCCAGCAGCACAATGGGACAGGCAAATTCACCCCTCCACTTT.

The genes are TRBV6-6 and TRBJ1-6; 7 bases are shared with TRBD1. The germline V gene has CDR1 MNHNY and CDR2 SVGAGI (reference sequence). The CDR3 is made up of 14 amino acids. J lost 5 bases, V lost 6 bases, and 4 bases had no gene match. CDR3 DNA: TGTGCCAGCAGAACCGGGACAGATAATTCACCCCTCCACTTT. This encodes CASRTGTDNSPLHF.

This chain joins TRBV20-1 and TRBJ1-1; D unresolved. Germline V lookup: CDR1 DFQATT, CDR2 SNEGSKA (reference sequence). CDR3 size: 11 residues. Trimming took 6 bases from V and 4 from J, leaving 9 bases between them. CDR3 region: CSAPLSTEAFF. The CDR3 bases are TGCAGTGCCCCTCTCAGCACTGAAGCTTTCTTT.

The rearrangement uses TRBV5-8 and TRBJ1-5, with D maybe TRBD1 (6 bases). The germline V gene encodes CDR1 SGHTS and CDR2 YDEGEE. The CDR3 contains 15 residues. V shed 1 base and J shed 4 bases, with 12 bases lying between them. CDR3: CASSLLTGGNQPQHF. The CDR3 region has the DNA TGTGCCAGCAGCTTGCTGACAGGCGGGAATCAGCCCCAGCATTTT. Based on the CDR3 plus reference TRBV5-8 and TRBJ1-5, the full variable domain is EAGVTQSPTHLIKTRGQQATLRCSPISGHTSVYWYQQALGLGLQFLLWYDEGEERNRGNFPPRFSGRQFPNYSSELNVNALELEDSALYLCASSLLTGGNQPQHFGDGTRLSIL.

CDR3 in DNA: TGTGCCATCAGTGAGTCTCCCGGGACTGAAGCTTTCTTT. Residues: CAISESPGTEAFF. V usage is TRBV10-3 and J usage is TRBJ1-1; D is undetermined. Between the trimmed V and J ends, which lost 0 bases and 5 bases, there was a span of 7 bases. The CDR3 covers 13 residues. The germline V gene has CDR1 ENHRY and CDR2 SYGVKD.

The rearrangement joins TRBV6-5 to TRBJ2-7, with a tentative D call TRBD1 (6 bases). The CDR3 consists of 15 residues. CDR1 is MNHEY and CDR2 is SVGAGI in the germline V gene. The V gene lost 6 bases and the J gene lost 0 bases, with 15 bases spanning the gap. As DNA, the CDR3 is TGTGCCAGCAGCGGACAGTTCTCCTTCTCCTACGAGCAGTACTTC. Its protein product is CASSGQFSFSYEQYF.

The rearrangement uses TRBV6-5 and TRBJ1-3, with D perhaps TRBD1 (5 bases). V gave up 2 bases and J gave up 0 bases, with 11 bases separating them. Germline V CDR1 and CDR2: MNHEY, SVGAGI. This CDR3 region has 16 residues. The CDR3 sequence is CASSYRPQGSGNTIYF. The CDR3 region has the DNA TGTGCCAGCAGTTACCGCCCCCAGGGCTCTGGAAACACCATATATTTT.

This chain uses TRBV6-5 with TRBJ2-2; 7 nucleotides line up with TRBD1. CDR3 size: 16 residues. With 2 bases clipped from V and 7 bases from J, the junction kept 10 bases outside the gene matches. Germline V gene data show CDR1 as MNHEY and CDR2 as SVGAGI. This CDR3 is CASSYGSDRASGELFF. In nucleotides, the CDR3 is TGTGCCAGCAGTTACGGGTCTGACAGGGCGAGCGGGGAGCTGTTTTTT.

This chain uses TRBV5-1 with TRBJ1-5, with 7 bases aligning to TRBD1. Losses at the gene ends were 2 bases for V and 6 bases for J; bases not matched to a gene: 8. CDR1 and CDR2 (germline): SGHRS, YFSETQ. The CDR3 covers 15 residues. CDR3 sequence (DNA): TGCGCCAGCAGCTTAACCGGGACAGAGACTCAGCCCCAGCATTTT. Protein product: CASSLTGTETQPQHF.

This rearrangement joins TRBV11-2 to TRBJ1-6; a weak D match, TRBD1 (5 bases). V lost 0 bases, J lost 12 bases, and 18 bases lay in between. Germline V gene lookup returns CDR1 SGHAT and CDR2 FQNNGV. This CDR3 is built from 16 residues. CDR3 DNA: TGTGCCAGCAGCTTAGAGGCAGCTGACGGGGGGGGACCCCTCCACTTT. Residues: CASSLEAADGGGPLHF. The whole variable domain, filled in from reference TRBV11-2 and TRBJ1-6, reads EAGVAQSPRYKIIEKRQSVAFWCNPISGHATLYWYQQILGQGPKLLIQFQNNGVVDDSQLPKDRFSAERLKGVDSTLKIQPAKLEDSAVYLCASSLEAADGGGPLHFGNGTRLTVT.